A selection of T cell receptor beta chains follows, all from one sample in a study of shared clonotypes between healthy human individuals. Here immunoSEQ multiplex PCR was the method, and the copy in TCRdb shows in-frame clones only, minus some. This table has millions of clones, roughly 95% appearing once. Sequencing used naive CD4+ T cells sorted from blood. The receptors here all came from a young man in good health. Both conserved end residues are part of each CDR3. The D gene is left open where the match is weak. Clone sizes are given selectively: once, few, many, or a class where the clone is expanded.

V gene	D gene	clone size	J gene	CDR3 DNA	CDR3 protein
TRBV27	TRBD2	NA	TRBJ2-5	TGTGCCAGCAGATCCTCGGGGGGACCCGGAGAGACCCAGTACTTC	CASRSSGGPGETQYF
TRBV4-1	NA	NA	TRBJ2-2	TGCGCCAGCAGCGCCCAGGGTTCCGGGGAGCTGTTTTTT	CASSAQGSGELFF
TRBV30	NA	NA	TRBJ1-1	TGTGCCTGGAGTGGTTCCCTCGGTGCTGAAGCTTTCTTT	CAWSGSLGAEAFF
TRBV6-5	NA	NA	TRBJ2-5	TGTGCCAGCAGTGAACAGGGTTCGCAGACCCAGTACTTC	CASSEQGSQTQYF
TRBV6-6	NA	NA	TRBJ2-7	TGTGCCAGCATTTCCGGCAGGGCCTACTACGAGCAGTACTTC	CASISGRAYYEQYF
TRBV10-1	NA	NA	TRBJ2-7	TGCGCCAGCAGCGACGAACCGTCCGAGCAGTACTTC	CASSDEPSEQYF
TRBV19	TRBD2	once	TRBJ2-1	TGTGCCAGTAGTATAGAAGGGACTAACTCCTACAATGAGCAGTTCTTC	CASSIEGTNSYNEQFF
TRBV6-6	NA	NA	TRBJ1-2	TGTGCCAGCAGTAAACTGGCCTATGGCTACACCTTC	CASSKLAYGYTF
TRBV5-6	TRBD1	NA	TRBJ1-2	TGTGCCAGCACGAGGGGGACAGGGGATAACTATGGCTACACCTTC	CASTRGTGDNYGYTF
TRBV15	TRBD2	NA	TRBJ2-2	TGTGCCACCAGCGGATCCCTAGCGGGGGTCAACGGGGAGCTGTTTTTT	CATSGSLAGVNGELFF
TRBV7-2	NA	NA	TRBJ1-1	TGTGCCAGCAGCCGACATTTGGGCACTGAAGCTTTCTTT	CASSRHLGTEAFF
TRBV7-2	NA	NA	TRBJ2-7	TGTGCCAGCAGCTCGGGACTCATCTACGAGCAGTACTTC	CASSSGLIYEQYF
TRBV7-9	TRBD2	NA	TRBJ2-7	TGTGCCAGCAGCACACAAGGACTAGCGGGAGGCGAGCAGTACTTC	CASSTQGLAGGEQYF
TRBV29-1	NA	NA	TRBJ2-1	TGCAGCGTTGACCTTTCCGGGCGCAATGAGCAGTTCTTC	CSVDLSGRNEQFF
TRBV18	NA	NA	TRBJ1-4	TGTGCCAGCTCATCCGACAGGTCCCGGGGTGAAAAACTGTTTTTT	CASSSDRSRGEKLFF
TRBV6-1	TRBD1	NA	TRBJ2-7	TGTGCCAGCAGAACACCGGGACAGGGGGTGGGGGAGCAGTACTTC	CASRTPGQGVGEQYF